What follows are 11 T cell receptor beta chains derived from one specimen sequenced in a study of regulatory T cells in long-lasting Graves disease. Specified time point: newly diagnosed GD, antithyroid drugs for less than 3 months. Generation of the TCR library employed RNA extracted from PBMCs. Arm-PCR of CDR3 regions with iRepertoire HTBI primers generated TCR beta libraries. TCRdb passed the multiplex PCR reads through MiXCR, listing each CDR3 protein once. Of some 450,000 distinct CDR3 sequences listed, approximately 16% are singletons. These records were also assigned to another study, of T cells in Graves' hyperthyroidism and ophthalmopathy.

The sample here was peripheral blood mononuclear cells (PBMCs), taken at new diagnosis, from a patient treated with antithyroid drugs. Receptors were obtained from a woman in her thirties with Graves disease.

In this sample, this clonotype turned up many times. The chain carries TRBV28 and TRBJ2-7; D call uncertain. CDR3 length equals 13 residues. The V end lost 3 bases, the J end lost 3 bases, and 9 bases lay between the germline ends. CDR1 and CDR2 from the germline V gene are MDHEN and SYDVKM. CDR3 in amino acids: CASSFSILYEQYF. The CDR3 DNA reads TGTGCCAGCAGTTTCTCGATCCTCTACGAGCAGTACTTC.

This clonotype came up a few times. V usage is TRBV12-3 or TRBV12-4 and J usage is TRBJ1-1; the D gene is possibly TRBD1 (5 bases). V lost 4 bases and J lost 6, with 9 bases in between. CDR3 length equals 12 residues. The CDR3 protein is CASSWDFSEAFF. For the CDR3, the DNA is TGTGCCAGCAGTTGGGACTTTTCTGAAGCTTTCTTT.

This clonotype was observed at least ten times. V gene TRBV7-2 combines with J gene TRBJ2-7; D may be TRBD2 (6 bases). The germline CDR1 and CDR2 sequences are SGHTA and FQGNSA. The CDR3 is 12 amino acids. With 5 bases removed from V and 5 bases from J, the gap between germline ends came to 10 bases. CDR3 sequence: CASSGRGNEQYF. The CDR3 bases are TGTGCCAGCAGCGGTCGCGGGAACGAGCAGTACTTC.

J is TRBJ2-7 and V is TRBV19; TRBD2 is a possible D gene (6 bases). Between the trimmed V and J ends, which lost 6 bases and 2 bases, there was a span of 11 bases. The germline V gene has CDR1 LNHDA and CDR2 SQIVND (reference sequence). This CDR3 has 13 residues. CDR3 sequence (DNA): TGTGCCAGTAGGGCGGGACCTCCCTACGAGCAGTACTTC. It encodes CASRAGPPYEQYF.

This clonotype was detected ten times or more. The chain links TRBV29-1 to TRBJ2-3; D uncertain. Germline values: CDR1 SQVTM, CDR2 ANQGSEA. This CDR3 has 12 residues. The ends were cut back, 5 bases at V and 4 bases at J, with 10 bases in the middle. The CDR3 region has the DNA TGCAGCGTTCATGGCCGCGCAGATACGCAGTATTTT. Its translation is CSVHGRADTQYF.

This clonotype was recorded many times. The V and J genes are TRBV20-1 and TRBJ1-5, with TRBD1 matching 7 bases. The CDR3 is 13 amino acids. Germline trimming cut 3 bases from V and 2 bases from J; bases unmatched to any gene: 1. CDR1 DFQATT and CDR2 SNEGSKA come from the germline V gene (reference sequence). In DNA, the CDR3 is TGCAGTGCTAGTGGACAGGGCAATCAGCCCCAGCATTTT. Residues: CSASGQGNQPQHF.

CDR3 sequence: CASSGGGRADYGYTF. The CDR3 nucleotides are TGCGCCAGCAGCGGGGGGGGCAGGGCCGACTATGGCTACACCTTC. This chain connects TRBV5-1 to TRBJ1-2, with D tentatively TRBD1 (6 bases). V was pared by 4 bases and J by 3 bases, with 16 bases between. From germline, CDR1 is SGHRS and CDR2 YFSETQ. This CDR3 is built from 15 residues.

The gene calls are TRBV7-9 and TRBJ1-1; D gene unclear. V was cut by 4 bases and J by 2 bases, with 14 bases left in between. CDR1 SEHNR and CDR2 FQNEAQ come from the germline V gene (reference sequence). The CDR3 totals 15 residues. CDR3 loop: CASSYRGSRNTEAFF. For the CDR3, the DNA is TGTGCCAGCAGCTACCGAGGCAGTCGTAACACTGAAGCTTTCTTT.

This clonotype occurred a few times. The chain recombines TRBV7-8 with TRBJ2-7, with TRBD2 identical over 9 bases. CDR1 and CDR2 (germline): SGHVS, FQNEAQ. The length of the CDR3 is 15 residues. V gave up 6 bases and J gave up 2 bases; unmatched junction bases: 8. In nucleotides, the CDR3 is TGTGCCAGCAGTCTAGCGGGGACCAGTGCCTACGAGCAGTACTTC. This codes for CASSLAGTSAYEQYF.

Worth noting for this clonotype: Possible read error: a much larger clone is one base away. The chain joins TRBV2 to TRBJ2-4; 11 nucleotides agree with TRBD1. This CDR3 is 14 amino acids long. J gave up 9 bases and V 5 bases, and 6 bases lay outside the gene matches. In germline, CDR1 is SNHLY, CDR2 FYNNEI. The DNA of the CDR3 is TGTGCCAGCAGTAACCGGGACAGGGGGGGCATTCAGTACTTC. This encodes CASSNRDRGGIQYF.

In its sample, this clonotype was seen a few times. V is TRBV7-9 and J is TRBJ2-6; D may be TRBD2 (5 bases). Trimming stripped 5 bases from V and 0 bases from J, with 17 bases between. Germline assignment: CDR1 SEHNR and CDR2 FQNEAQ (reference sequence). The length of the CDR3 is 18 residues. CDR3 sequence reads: CASSLKDYLSSGANVLTF. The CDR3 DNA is TGTGCCAGCAGCCTCAAAGACTACTTGAGCTCTGGGGCCAACGTCCTGACTTTC.